The 9 T cell receptor beta chains listed next were all sequenced from one sample in a study of Graves' ophthalmopathy and Graves' hyperthyroidism. Amplification of the TCR beta CDR3 regions used RNA transcripts (as template). The authors performed first-round RT-PCR with HTBI primers and then a second-round multiplex PCR. TCRdb called the multiplex PCR reads again in MiXCR, with one record for every CDR3 protein. This sample has around 1.1 million distinct CDR3 sequences, with 36% found just once. Sequenced: peripheral blood or thyroid tissue (not recorded which). The receptors come from an adult man with Graves' hyperthyroidism.

This clonotype was found a few times. The DNA is omitted, as the CDR3 cannot be located on it reliably, and the CDR3 follows TCRdb's listing. The chain is built from TRBV4-2 and TRBJ2-7; TRBD1, the table's D call, lacks a check against the DNA. CDR1 and CDR2 from the germline V gene are LGHNA and YNFKEQ. The CDR3 length is 16 residues, termini included. The CDR3: CASSQDSGQGTYEQYF.

Ten or more counts support this clonotype. The CDR3 reads CASSSGGGSEAFF. CDR3 DNA: TGTGCCAGCAGCTCCGGGGGTGGTAGTGAAGCTTTCTTT. J is TRBJ1-1 and V is TRBV9; weak D call: TRBD1 (5 bases). The germline gives CDR1 SGDLS, CDR2 YYNGEE. V lost 4 bases and J 7 bases, leaving 14 bases between the germline ends. This CDR3 has 13 amino acids.

CDR3 loop: CSALDTNYGYTF. The CDR3, as DNA: TGCAGCGCATTGGACACTAACTATGGCTACACCTTC. This chain uses TRBV29-1 with TRBJ1-2; D possibly corresponds to TRBD1 (5 bases). The CDR3 loop spans 12 amino acids. The V end was cut by 7 bases, the J end by 0 bases, with 9 bases between. Germline values: CDR1 SQVTM, CDR2 ANQGSEA.

This clonotype showed up many times. The rearrangement joins TRBV12-3 or TRBV12-4 to TRBJ1-1; D not certain. This CDR3 spans 12 amino acids. Trimming took off 2 bases at V and 11 bases at J, with 12 bases between the two ends. CDR3 region: CASSLSTARAFF. As DNA, the CDR3 is TGTGCCAGCAGTTTAAGTACAGCGAGGGCTTTCTTT.

This clonotype was detected only a few times. The chain joins TRBV20-1 to TRBJ1-6; 7 bases are a match to TRBD1. Unmatched junction bases numbered 11, after V lost 3 bases and J lost 3 bases. From germline, CDR1 is DFQATT and CDR2 SNEGSKA (reference sequence). The length of the CDR3 is 17 residues. The CDR3 DNA follows: TGCAGTGCTAGCCCTTCTTTGGGACAGCTCTATAATTCACCCCTCCACTTT. Its translation: CSASPSLGQLYNSPLHF.

This clonotype was observed many times. This chain uses TRBV10-3 with TRBJ2-7; 9 bases line up with TRBD1. The CDR3 loop spans 14 amino acids. CDR1 is ENHRY, CDR2 SYGVKD, per germline. V lost 4 bases to trimming and J lost 4 bases; unmatched junction nucleotides: 5. CDR3 sequence (DNA): TGTGCCATCAGTGTTGGGGACAGGGAATACGAGCAGTACTTC. The encoded protein is CAISVGDREYEQYF.

The chain couples TRBV6-1 to TRBJ1-1; TRBD1 matches 7 bases. Germline V lookup: CDR1 MNHNS, CDR2 SASEGT. V lost 5 bases, J lost 5 bases, and 11 bases stayed unmatched. This CDR3 has 15 residues. The CDR3 DNA is TGTGCCAGCAGTCCGTCCGGGACAGTTGGGACTGAAGCTTTCTTT. Protein: CASSPSGTVGTEAFF.

The rearrangement uses TRBV4-2 and TRBJ1-1; D is perhaps TRBD1 (6 bases). CDR1 is LGHNA, CDR2 YNFKEQ, per germline. The CDR3 totals 17 residues. V dropped 0 bases and J dropped 5 bases, with 19 bases sitting between them. CDR3 region: CASSQDPRTAQGTEAFF. Here the CDR3 DNA reads TGTGCCAGCAGCCAAGATCCGAGGACAGCCCAGGGGACTGAAGCTTTCTTT.

V is TRBV29-1 and J is TRBJ1-2; 7 bases line up with TRBD1. Germline-derived CDR1 and CDR2 are SQVTM and ANQGSEA. Trimming took 4 bases from V and 8 from J; bases not matched to a gene: 4. The CDR3 extends over 11 amino acids. The CDR3 bases are TGCAGCGTTGCCAGGGGGGGGGGCTACACCTTC. Translation gives CSVARGGGYTF.